This TCR beta chain comes out of a study of blood T cell repertoires in COVID-19. This clone was seen once. The CDR3 has 15 residues. The germline gives CDR1 LNHDA, CDR2 SQIVND (reference sequence). With 1 base removed from V and 3 bases from J, the gap between germline ends came to 10 bases. Libraries were prepared by immunoSEQ multiplex PCR; TCRdb keeps only in-frame clonotypes and omits some of them. The table lists some 300,000 clones, about nine tenths of them singletons. The sequence was obtained from a woman aged 45 to 65 with COVID-19, enrolled during active disease. The material sequenced was peripheral blood. The V call is TRBV19, the J call TRBJ2-1; D may be TRBD2 (5 bases). The CDR3, as DNA: TGTGCCAGTAGTATAGGAGCGGAGTACTACAATGAGCAGTTCTTC. It specifies CASSIGAEYYNEQFF.